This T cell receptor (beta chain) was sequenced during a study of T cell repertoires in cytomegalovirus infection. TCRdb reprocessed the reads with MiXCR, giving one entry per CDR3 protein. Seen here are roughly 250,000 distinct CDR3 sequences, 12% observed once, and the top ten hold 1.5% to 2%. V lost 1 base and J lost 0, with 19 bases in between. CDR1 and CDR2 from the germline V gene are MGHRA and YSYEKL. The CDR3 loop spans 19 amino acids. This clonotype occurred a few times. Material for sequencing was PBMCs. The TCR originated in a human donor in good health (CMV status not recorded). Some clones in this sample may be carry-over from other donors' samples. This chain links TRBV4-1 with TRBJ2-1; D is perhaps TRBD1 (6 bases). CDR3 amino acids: CASSQVPGVVGSSYNEQFF. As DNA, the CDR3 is TGCGCCAGCAGCCAAGTCCCAGGGGTTGTGGGAAGCTCCTACAATGAGCAGTTCTTC.